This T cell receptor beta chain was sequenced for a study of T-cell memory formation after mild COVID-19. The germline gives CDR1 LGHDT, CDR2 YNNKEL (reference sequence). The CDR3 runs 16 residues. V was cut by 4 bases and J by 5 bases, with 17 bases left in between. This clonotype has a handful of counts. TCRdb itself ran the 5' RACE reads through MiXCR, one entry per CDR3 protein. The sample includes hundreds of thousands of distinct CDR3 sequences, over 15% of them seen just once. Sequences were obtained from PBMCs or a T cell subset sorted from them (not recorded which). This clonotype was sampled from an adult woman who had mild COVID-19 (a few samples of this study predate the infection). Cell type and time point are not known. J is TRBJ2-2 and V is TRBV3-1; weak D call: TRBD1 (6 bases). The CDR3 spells CASSPTRGVRTGELFF. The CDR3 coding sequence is TGTGCCAGCAGCCCAACCAGGGGTGTAAGAACCGGGGAGCTGTTTTTT.